The 13 T cell receptor beta chains given below trace back to one sample, sequenced in a study of cytomegalovirus exposure and HLA in healthy donors. Method: immunoSEQ multiplex PCR; TCRdb's copy keeps in-frame clones and lacks some. This sample has 130,000 or so clones, with approximately 89% found just once. Specimen: PBMCs. These receptor sequences come from a woman younger than 30 in good health and CMV-seronegative.

This clone has just one count. The chain has TRBV7-9 and TRBJ2-2; TRBD1 agrees at 7 bases. The CDR3 has 17 residues. Germline V gene lookup returns CDR1 SEHNR and CDR2 FQNEAQ (reference sequence). Losses at the gene ends were 1 base for V and 2 bases for J; bases not matched to a gene: 7. The CDR3 loop is CASSLVDGTVNTGELFF. The CDR3 region has the DNA TGTGCCAGCAGCTTAGTTGATGGGACAGTAAACACCGGGGAGCTGTTTTTT.

The chain combines TRBV9 with TRBJ1-5, with 11 positions matching TRBD1. Germline values: CDR1 SGDLS, CDR2 YYNGEE. The CDR3 has 15 amino acids. With 4 bases clipped from V and 6 bases from J, the junction kept 6 bases outside the gene matches. The CDR3 region is CASSPAGTGGQPQHF. The CDR3 region has the DNA TGTGCCAGCAGCCCCGCAGGGACAGGGGGTCAGCCCCAGCATTTT.

This sequence joins TRBV7-3 and TRBJ2-1; the D is unclear. The CDR3 sequence is 13 residues long. V lost 2 bases to trimming and J lost 9 bases, with 11 bases between them. Per the germline V gene, CDR1 is SGHTA and CDR2 is FQGTGA. CDR3 residues: CASSLVILAEQFF. The CDR3 region has the DNA TGTGCCAGCAGCTTAGTTATCTTGGCTGAGCAGTTCTTC.

The rearrangement joins TRBV7-3 to TRBJ2-7; TRBD1 might be the D (6 bases). CDR1 and CDR2 (germline): SGHTA, FQGTGA. V dropped 0 bases and J dropped 2 bases, with 8 bases sitting between them. The CDR3 contains 14 residues. CDR3 protein: CASSLTGQTYEQYF. DNA of the CDR3: TGTGCCAGCAGCTTAACAGGACAGACCTACGAGCAGTACTTC. Based on the CDR3 plus reference TRBV7-3 and TRBJ2-7, the full variable domain is GAGVSQTPSNKVTEKGKYVELRCDPISGHTALYWYRQSLGQGPEFLIYFQGTGAADDSGLPNDRFFAVRPEGSVSTLKIQRTERGDSAVYLCASSLTGQTYEQYFGPGTRLTVT.

This chain joins TRBV7-9 and TRBJ1-1, with D maybe TRBD1 (6 bases). This CDR3 region has 11 residues. In germline, CDR1 is SEHNR, CDR2 FQNEAQ (reference sequence). The V end was cut by 4 bases, the J end by 10 bases, with 10 bases between. CDR3 region: CASSWTERAFF. As DNA, the CDR3 is TGTGCCAGCAGCTGGACAGAACGAGCTTTCTTT. Filled out from reference TRBV7-9 and TRBJ1-1, the complete variable domain reads DTGVSQNPRHKITKRGQNVTFRCDPISEHNRLYWYRQTLGQGPEFLTYFQNEAQLEKSRLLSDRFSAERPKGSFSTLEIQRTEQGDSAMYLCASSWTERAFFGQGTRLTVV.

This chain connects TRBV5-5 to TRBJ1-2; 9 positions agree with TRBD1. The CDR3 totals 13 residues. Germline lookup yields CDR1 SGHKS and CDR2 YYEKEE (reference sequence). J gave up 3 bases and V 4 bases, and 1 base lay outside the gene matches. CDR3 DNA: TGTGCCAGCAGCGGACAGGGGCACTATGGCTACACCTTC. Translation: CASSGQGHYGYTF.

The V gene is TRBV5-1, the J gene TRBJ2-5; 12 bases agree with TRBD2. V shed 0 bases, J shed 5 bases, and the junction held 8 bases outside the gene matches. Germline V gene lookup returns CDR1 SGHRS and CDR2 YFSETQ. CDR3 length equals 17 residues. CDR3 in DNA: TGCGCCAGCAGCTTGGGGTCCGGGGGGACTAGCGGGGAGACCCAGTACTTC. Translating it yields CASSLGSGGTSGETQYF.

The genes are TRBV7-6 and TRBJ2-7; possible D gene TRBD1, 7 bases. The CDR3 extends over 14 amino acids. V shed 1 base and J shed 7 bases, with 14 bases lying between them. From germline, CDR1 is SGHVS and CDR2 FNYEAQ. The CDR3 sequence: CASSLGNQGGEQYF. CDR3 bases: TGTGCCAGCAGCTTAGGGAACCAGGGGGGAGAGCAGTACTTC.

About this clone itself: The same CDR3 can be traced to other DNA sequences in this sample. This chain connects TRBV4-2 to TRBJ1-2; 12 nucleotides match TRBD1. This CDR3 contains 15 residues. Germline CDR1 is LGHNA and CDR2 is YNFKEQ. The junction had 4 bases not matched to a gene; V was cut back by 0 bases and J by 8 bases. CDR3 sequence (DNA): TGTGCCAGCAGCCAAGACCGGGACAGGGGGCCCGGCTACACCTTC. It codes for CASSQDRDRGPGYTF.

The chain employs TRBV6-6 and TRBJ2-2, with a weak D call TRBD1 (6 bases). Trimming removed 2 bases from V and 5 bases from J, with 15 bases in between. Germline loops: CDR1 MNHNY, CDR2 SVGAGI (reference sequence). The CDR3 contains 16 residues. This CDR3 is CASSYMRGFRTGELFF. CDR3 in DNA: TGTGCCAGCAGTTACATGAGGGGGTTTAGGACCGGGGAGCTGTTTTTT.

This chain links TRBV2 with TRBJ2-6; 8 nucleotides match TRBD1. This CDR3 has 19 residues. The germline CDR1 and CDR2 sequences are SNHLY and FYNNEI. Germline trimming cut 6 bases from V and 0 bases from J; bases unmatched to any gene: 13. CDR3 sequence reads: CASRQSGGPTYSGANVLTF. CDR3 DNA sequence: TGTGCCAGCAGGCAGTCAGGGGGCCCAACTTACTCTGGGGCCAACGTCCTGACTTTC.

This clone was seen a single time. Other DNA sequences of this sample code for an identical CDR3. The gene calls are TRBV6-5 and TRBJ2-7; D remains ambiguous. Germline CDR1 and CDR2: MNHEY and SVGAGI. This CDR3 is built from 14 residues. Trimming cost V 0 bases and J 0 bases, with 6 bases left between them. CDR3 sequence reads: CASSYSGGSYEQYF. The CDR3 DNA reads TGTGCCAGCAGTTACTCCGGCGGCTCCTACGAGCAGTACTTC.

The rearrangement joins TRBV5-4 to TRBJ1-2; 11 positions agree with TRBD1. Per the germline V gene, CDR1 is SGHNT and CDR2 is YYREEE (reference sequence). After removal of 3 bases from V and 6 bases from J, the junction contained 4 bases not matched to a gene. The CDR3 has 14 amino acids. This chain's CDR3 is CASSWDRGTHGYTF. CDR3 DNA: TGTGCCAGCAGCTGGGACAGGGGGACACATGGCTACACCTTC.